This entry lists 16 T cell receptor beta chains sequenced from one sample in a study of blood T cell repertoires in COVID-19. The repertoire was sequenced with immunoSEQ multiplex PCR; TCRdb's copy has only in-frame clones and lacks some. This table holds over 300,000 clones, roughly nine tenths found once. The sample consisted of peripheral blood. The receptor source for this set is a man aged 18 to 30 who had recovered from COVID-19.

This chain uses TRBV7-9 with TRBJ1-4; TRBD1 matches 7 bases. The germline CDR1 and CDR2 sequences are SEHNR and FQNEAQ (reference sequence). Trimming cost V 1 base and J 5 bases; bases outside gene matches: 4. The CDR3 extends over 15 amino acids. The CDR3 sequence: CASSLVGQENEKLFF. In DNA form, the CDR3 reads TGTGCCAGCAGCTTAGTTGGACAGGAGAATGAAAAACTGTTTTTT.

This clone was recorded once. J is TRBJ2-7 and V is TRBV19; D is unresolved. The V and J ends lost 5 bases and 1 base respectively, with 21 bases between them. CDR1 is LNHDA, CDR2 SQIVND, per germline (reference sequence). CDR3 length: 17 residues. In DNA form, the CDR3 reads TGTGCCAGTAGTTGGGTCGGAGCTACGTCCTCTTCCTACGAGCAGTACTTC. Translating gives CASSWVGATSSSYEQYF.

This chain joins TRBV19 and TRBJ2-3, with 8 bases aligning to TRBD2. Trimming took 3 bases from V and 2 from J; bases not matched to a gene: 10. The V gene's germline CDR1 is LNHDA and CDR2 SQIVND (reference sequence). This CDR3 contains 17 residues. CDR3 protein: CASSISPSGFYTDTQYF. In nucleotides, the CDR3 is TGTGCCAGTAGTATTTCGCCTAGCGGGTTCTACACAGATACGCAGTATTTT. Together with reference TRBV19 and TRBJ2-3, the CDR3 gives the full variable domain: DGGITQSPKYLFRKEGQNVTLSCEQNLNHDAMYWYRQDPGQGLRLIYYSQIVNDFQKGDIAEGYSVSREKKESFPLTVTSAQKNPTAFYLCASSISPSGFYTDTQYFGPGTRLTVL.

V is TRBV5-1 and J is TRBJ2-3; D remains ambiguous. From germline, CDR1 is SGHRS and CDR2 YFSETQ. Between the trimmed V and J ends, which lost 4 bases and 2 bases, there was a span of 5 bases. This CDR3 region has 12 residues. In DNA form, the CDR3 reads TGCGCCAGCAGCCTCTTCACAGATACGCAGTATTTT. It is translated as CASSLFTDTQYF.

The chain has TRBV7-9 and TRBJ1-1, with TRBD1 identical over 9 bases. Germline CDR1 is SEHNR and CDR2 is FQNEAQ (reference sequence). The trim removed 0 bases at V and 4 bases at J, leaving 6 bases unmatched. The CDR3 is 16 residues long. The CDR3 loop is CASSLASKTGGTEAFF. For the CDR3, the DNA is TGTGCCAGCAGCTTAGCCAGCAAGACAGGGGGCACTGAAGCTTTCTTT.

The J gene is TRBJ2-1, the V gene TRBV30, with a tentative D call TRBD2 (6 bases). Per the germline V gene, CDR1 is GTSNPN and CDR2 is SVGIG (reference sequence). Between the trimmed V and J ends, which lost 2 bases and 2 bases, there was a span of 13 bases. This CDR3 is 15 amino acids long. The CDR3 protein is CAWSLPGTPYNEQFF. In DNA, the CDR3 is TGTGCCTGGAGTTTGCCCGGGACTCCCTACAATGAGCAGTTCTTC.

The gene calls are TRBV5-8 and TRBJ1-2, with D perhaps matching TRBD1 (6 bases). Germline V gene data show CDR1 as SGHTS and CDR2 as YDEGEE. This CDR3 is 15 amino acids long. V gave up 4 bases and J gave up 1 base, with 14 bases separating them. DNA for the CDR3: TGTGCCAGCAGCCCCACAGGGACGATTAACTATGGCTACACCTTC. Protein sequence: CASSPTGTINYGYTF.

About this clone: The germline gene is not matched at one end of the junction; a read error may be the cause. The chain joins TRBV6-5 to TRBJ2-7; TRBD1 agrees at 7 bases. This CDR3 is 13 amino acids long. Germline values: CDR1 MNHEY, CDR2 SVGAGI. CDR3 residues: CASSPGQSSEQYF. DNA for the CDR3: TGTGCCAGCAGTCCGGGACAGTCCTCCGAGCAGTACTTC.

J is TRBJ1-1 and V is TRBV7-9; tentatively, D is TRBD1 (5 bases). Per the germline V gene, CDR1 is SEHNR and CDR2 is FQNEAQ (reference sequence). The CDR3 has 14 amino acids. Trimming pared 3 bases from V and 1 base from J, leaving 9 bases between. The CDR3 nucleotides read TGTGCCAGCAGCTTCCACAGGCAGAACACTGAAGCTTTCTTT. Translation: CASSFHRQNTEAFF.

The chain has TRBV18 and TRBJ1-4; TRBD1 matches 7 bases. Looked up from germline, CDR1 is KGHSH and CDR2 is LQKENI. Losses at the gene ends were 3 bases for V and 1 base for J; bases not matched to a gene: 2. CDR3 length: 15 residues. This chain's CDR3 is CASSPDRVTNEKLFF. CDR3 sequence (DNA): TGTGCCAGCTCACCCGACAGGGTAACTAATGAAAAACTGTTTTTT.

V usage is TRBV5-1 and J usage is TRBJ2-7; 10 nucleotides match TRBD2. Trimming at V came to 4 bases and at J to 3 bases, leaving 7 bases not matched to a gene. Germline V gives CDR1 SGHRS, CDR2 YFSETQ. The CDR3 extends over 15 amino acids. In DNA, the CDR3 is TGCGCCAGCAGCCCTACTAGCGGGACCTTCTACGAGCAGTACTTC. Its protein is CASSPTSGTFYEQYF. The entire variable domain, with the rest obtained from reference TRBV5-1 and TRBJ2-7, is as follows: KAGVTQTPRYLIKTRGQQVTLSCSPISGHRSVSWYQQTPGQGLQFLFEYFSETQRNKGNFPGRFSGRQFSNSRSEMNVSTLELGDSALYLCASSPTSGTFYEQYFGPGTRLTVT.

In this sample, this clone turned up once. V is TRBV10-3 and J is TRBJ2-3; D may be TRBD2 (5 bases). V lost 4 bases and J 2 bases, leaving 16 bases between the germline ends. The germline V gene has CDR1 ENHRY and CDR2 SYGVKD. This CDR3 is built from 16 residues. CDR3 loop: CAISGSDSLSTDTQYF. The CDR3 nucleotides read TGTGCCATCAGTGGATCGGACTCTCTTTCCACAGATACGCAGTATTTT.

There are a few counts of this clone. V gene TRBV6-6 combines with J gene TRBJ2-4; 9 bases are shared with TRBD1. Trimming removed 5 bases from V and 6 bases from J; junction bases left unmatched: 5. The CDR3 is 14 amino acids. CDR1 and CDR2 (germline): MNHNY, SVGAGI (reference sequence). The CDR3 DNA reads as TGTGCCAGCAGTACGGGACAGGGAGGAAACATTCAGTACTTC. Amino acids: CASSTGQGGNIQYF.

The V call is TRBV7-9, the J call TRBJ1-2, with 7 bases lining up with TRBD1. Germline CDR1 is SEHNR and CDR2 is FQNEAQ (reference sequence). Losses at the gene ends were 7 bases for V and 4 bases for J; bases not matched to a gene: 6. The CDR3 extends over 13 amino acids. CDR3 amino acids: CASKDTGAYGYTF. The CDR3 DNA reads TGTGCCAGCAAGGACACAGGGGCCTATGGCTACACCTTC. The full variable domain, in which reference TRBV7-9 and TRBJ1-2 provide the parts outside the CDR3, is DTGVSQNPRHKITKRGQNVTFRCDPISEHNRLYWYRQTLGQGPEFLTYFQNEAQLEKSRLLSDRFSAERPKGSFSTLEIQRTEQGDSAMYLCASKDTGAYGYTFGSGTRLTVV.

The chain couples TRBV7-6 to TRBJ1-3, with TRBD1 matching 7 bases. This CDR3 has 15 residues. The V gene end was trimmed by 1 base and the J gene end by 4 bases; junction bases not matched to a gene: 4. Per germline, CDR1 SGHVS and CDR2 FNYEAQ. In DNA, the CDR3 is TGTGCCAGCAGCTTAGGAGGGGGCTTCGGAAACACCATATATTTT. This gives the protein CASSLGGGFGNTIYF.

CDR3 region: CASSFLGTASSSYEQYF. The CDR3 nucleotides are TGTGCCAGCAGCTTCCTCGGGACAGCCAGCAGCTCCTACGAGCAGTACTTC. This chain links TRBV6-2 or TRBV6-3 with TRBJ2-7, with 7 nucleotides matching TRBD1. Germline lookup yields CDR1 MNHEY and CDR2 SVGEGT. CDR3 size: 17 residues. V lost 6 bases and J lost 0; bases outside the gene matches: 14.